This entry lists 10 T cell receptor beta chains sequenced from one sample in a study of spatial heterogeneity in lung cancer. These receptors have no identified antigens. The time point here: sample taken at primary tumor resection. MiXCR, run by TCRdb on the 5' RACE reads, gives a single entry per CDR3 protein. The table lists thousands of distinct CDR3 sequences, roughly an eighth of them singletons. Findings and caveats of the study: For expanded intratumoral alpha and beta TCRs, counts tracked tumor mutation counts.

Material: lung tumor tissue, obtained at surgery. The receptors come from a male donor with early-stage non-small cell lung cancer.

This clonotype is labeled as medium-sized (0.01 to 0.1%). This beta chain represents an off-target read in a library built for alpha chains; its size is of limited meaning. The chain couples TRBV29-1 to TRBJ1-1, with D unresolved. This CDR3 region has 13 residues. Germline values: CDR1 SQVTM, CDR2 ANQGSEA. Deletions cut 7 bases from V and 1 base from J, with 13 bases between. The DNA of the CDR3 is TGCAGCGGTAATGTACCCGCGAACACTGAAGCTTTCTTT. This codes for CSGNVPANTEAFF.

In regard to this clonotype: With the library built for alpha chains, this beta chain is off target and its frequency is not meaningful. This rearrangement joins TRBV7-2 to TRBJ2-1; no clear D gene. CDR1 and CDR2 from the germline V gene are SGHTA and FQGNSA. The CDR3 is 11 amino acids. V lost 2 bases and J 7 bases, leaving 3 bases between the germline ends. For the CDR3, the DNA is TGTGCCAGCAGCTTAATGAATGAGCAGTTCTTC. It encodes CASSLMNEQFF.

This clonotype was observed at least ten times. This beta chain is an unintended read in a library built for alpha chains; its size means little. The chain carries TRBV10-2 and TRBJ2-1, with a weak D call TRBD2 (5 bases). Germline V gene lookup returns CDR1 WSHSY and CDR2 SAAADI. This CDR3 is built from 15 residues. V was pared by 3 bases and J by 8 bases, with 17 bases between. CDR3 sequence reads: CASSDPRARGDEQFF. The DNA of the CDR3 is TGCGCCAGCAGTGACCCCCGGGCACGGGGAGATGAGCAGTTCTTC.

This clonotype was detected ten times or more. This beta chain is a stray sequence in a library constructed for alpha chains; its clone size is not meaningful. V is TRBV5-4 and J is TRBJ2-7; 9 bases agree with TRBD2. The length of the CDR3 is 17 residues. Germline CDR1 SGHNT, CDR2 YYREEE (reference sequence). Losses at the gene ends were 2 bases for V and 7 bases for J; bases not matched to a gene: 16. CDR3 protein: CASSFDTPGLATWEQYF. Written as DNA, the CDR3 is TGTGCCAGCAGCTTCGATACTCCCGGACTAGCGACTTGGGAGCAGTACTTC.

In its sample, this clonotype was seen many times. As an off-target read in a library built for alpha chains, this beta chain has a frequency of little significance. V usage is TRBV28 and J usage is TRBJ1-3; no reliable D call. CDR3 length: 15 residues. Germline values: CDR1 MDHEN, CDR2 SYDVKM. The germline V and J ends were trimmed by 3 bases and 6 bases, with 15 bases remaining between them. The CDR3 sequence is CASSLPSWTENTIYF. The CDR3 bases are TGTGCCAGCAGTTTGCCCTCATGGACGGAAAACACCATATATTTT.

By share, this clonotype counts as medium-sized. This beta chain slipped into a library made for alpha chains as a stray read, so its size is not meaningful. The genes are TRBV6-5 and TRBJ1-2, with D possibly matching TRBD1 (6 bases). The V gene lost 9 bases and the J gene lost 8 bases, with 13 bases spanning the gap. This CDR3 has 11 amino acids. Germline assignment: CDR1 MNHEY and CDR2 SVGAGI. The CDR3 coding sequence is TGTGCCAGTCGGACAGCTGAAGGCTACACCTTC. Its translation is CASRTAEGYTF.

The sample holds many counts of this clonotype. In a library made to pick up alpha chains, this beta chain is a stray read with a size that means little. CDR3 in DNA: TGTGCCAGCAGTTTGGGAGGGGACCAGTACTTC. It translates to CASSLGGDQYF. The chain couples TRBV12-3 or TRBV12-4 to TRBJ2-5; 7 bases are shared with TRBD2. This CDR3 is built from 11 residues. With V trimmed by 3 bases and J by 10 bases, 2 bases remained unmatched.

Comment on this clonotype: This beta chain turned up in a library designed for alpha chains; as an off-target read, its abundance says little. V is TRBV20-1 and J is TRBJ1-5, with a possible D match to TRBD1 (6 bases). The CDR3 length is 14 residues. CDR1 and CDR2 from the germline V gene are DFQATT and SNEGSKA (reference sequence). The V end lost 2 bases, the J end lost 5 bases, and 13 bases lay between the germline ends. The CDR3 bases are TGCAGTGCTAGAACAGGGAGAGGGGATCAGCCCCAGCATTTT. It encodes CSARTGRGDQPQHF.

At least ten counts were recorded for this clonotype. Being off target in a library aimed at alpha chains, this beta chain has a size of little meaning. This chain links TRBV3-1 with TRBJ2-5; D might be TRBD2 (5 bases). V lost 0 bases to trimming and J lost 4 bases, with 12 bases between them. The CDR3 is 15 residues long. Germline lookup yields CDR1 LGHDT and CDR2 YNNKEL (reference sequence). The DNA of the CDR3 is TGTGCCAGCAGCCAAGATACCGGGGTAGTAGAGACCCAGTACTTC. Residues: CASSQDTGVVETQYF.

This clonotype qualifies as medium-sized. This beta chain is a stray read from a library made for alpha chains; its abundance is not meaningful. The gene calls are TRBV2 and TRBJ2-7; 8 nucleotides agree with TRBD2. Per the germline V gene, CDR1 is SNHLY and CDR2 is FYNNEI. V was pared by 11 bases and J by 3 bases, with 24 bases of the junction left unmatched. CDR3 length: 18 residues. This CDR3 reads CAVPIRGEREFSFYEQYF. In DNA form, the CDR3 reads TGTGCCGTTCCCATTCGAGGAGAGCGGGAGTTCTCTTTCTACGAGCAGTACTTC.